This T cell receptor (beta chain) is drawn from a study of Ad26.COV2.S vaccination and SARS-CoV-2 variants (dated by TCRdb to the early 2020s). Turning to the overall study: Vaccine-arm donors came from COV1001, a multicentre, randomized, double-blind, placebo-controlled phase I-IIa trial of Ad26.COV2.S in healthy adults. Ad26.COV2.S was given intramuscularly at 5x10^10 or 1x10^11 viral particles, as a single shot or as two shots 56 days apart. The specificity and breadth of SARS-CoV-2-reactive T cell receptors after Ad26.COV2.S vaccination were assessed by TCRbeta repertoire sequencing. The TCR-sequenced set comprised approximately 30 samples: some 20 Ad26.COV2.S vaccine recipients, 5 placebo recipients and 8 SARS-CoV-2 convalescent individuals. Trial participants were randomized into five groups of five: low-dose or high-dose Ad26.COV2.S given once or twice, or placebo on both occasions. Investigators remained blinded to trial group allocation during experiments and outcome assessment.

CDR3 length: 19 amino acids, cysteine to phenylalanine. Only the CDR3 DNA stays, 57 bases, in frame from base 1. Trimming takes 3 bases from V and 0 bases from J, and the germline ends sit 23 bases apart. From a lookup of the germline V gene, CDR1 and CDR2 are MDHEN and SYDVKM. Concerning this clone: Its antigen is still unknown. Per-nucleotide qualities are absent, and no much larger clonotype sits a single base away.

The immunoSEQ Assay was used to sequence TCRbeta CDR3 regions. After extraction, genomic DNA underwent amplification by bias-controlled multiplex PCR, followed by high-throughput sequencing. The study's own analysis went as follows. To quantify the absolute abundance of each unique TCRbeta CDR3 region, sequences were collapsed and filtered. T cell fraction was estimated by normalizing TCRbeta template counts to usable DNA, which was measured by amplifying reference genes present in all nucleated cells. Repertoire TCRs were annotated as SARS-CoV-2-specific when V gene, CDR3 amino acid sequence and J gene were exactly matched to a known reactive TCR set. The reference SARS-CoV-2 TCR set was derived from MIRA and filtered for enrichment in COVID-19-positive ImmuneCODE repertoires, a step that removed public or cross-reactive TCRs. Using the MIRA antigens, annotated TCRs were further analysed by specific ORF or by position within an ORF. Breadth was defined as annotated unique rearrangements over total unique productive rearrangements; depth was the summed frequency of those rearrangements. Group comparisons of TCR breadth used two-sided Wilcoxon rank-sum tests. TCRdb retrieved this table from immuneACCESS and kept in-frame rearrangements only. Not all clones are present; in checked studies, unresolved V genes account for under half, and no reason is known for the remainder. V and J calls and clone size are as listed in that table; D and trimming were resolved from the DNA. Recorded for this sample are about 220,000 clones; 88% of them occurred a single time. The ten top clones hold about 10% of the sample.

The paper's findings and limits, for the study overall: Compared with placebo recipients, Ad26.COV2.S recipients showed higher spike-specific TCR breadth (P = 0.0014). The study lacked the statistical power to compare responses across vaccine doses or regimens. After vaccination, spike-specific CD8+ and CD4+ T cell responses were reported to show substantial breadth. Vaccine and placebo recipients had similar non-spike TCR breadth, a finding consistent with the vaccine containing only spike. The authors noted that total T cell responses may have been underestimated by the TCR breadth and depth analyses.

The label giving this sample's treatment or condition can be read as: roughly 19 received Ad26.COV2.S at low or high dose, single or two shots; 5 received placebo; per-sample allocation not given. Repertoires of vaccine and placebo recipients were sequenced from samples taken on day 63 after the first injection. Cohort 1b enrolled fewer than 30 adults aged 18-55 years at a single site in Boston, USA, between 29 July and 7 August 2020. Ad26.COV2.S consisted of a replication-incompetent adenovirus type 26 vector by which a prefusion-stabilized SARS-CoV-2 spike protein from the original Wuhan strain was expressed.

Rearrangement joined TRBV28 to TRBJ1-2, with the D gene not clear enough to name. The sample in question was peripheral blood, obtained in a trial of Ad26.COV2.S vaccine versus placebo. The receptor's source is a person between 18 and 59 years old who received the Ad26.COV2.S COVID-19 vaccine or a placebo. The CDR3 corresponds to CASSFRIPASTIANYGYTF. The sequence in DNA is TGTGCCAGCAGTTTTCGGATACCTGCATCGACGATCGCTAACTATGGCTACACCTTC.